This TCR beta chain emerged from a study of cytomegalovirus exposure and HLA in healthy donors. Study results and caveats: Relative to equally common others, HLA-associated TCR beta chains showed greater clonal expansion in a later analysis. In a later analysis, TCR association rates varied by HLA locus: DRB1 most, HLA-C fewest.

Germline CDR1 SEHNR, CDR2 FQNEAQ (reference sequence). V dropped 1 base and J dropped 4; count of bases not matched to a gene: 4. The CDR3 is made up of 16 amino acids. A word on this clone: Its target is unknown.

Primers included in the PCR were 60 Vbeta and 13 Jbeta primers. Only in-frame clones appear in the TCRdb table, and some are missing; sequencing was by immunoSEQ multiplex PCR. In the table there are more than 200,000 clones, almost 70% of which are singletons. The source of this sequence is a man aged 40-55 years in good health and CMV-seropositive. The rearrangement joins TRBV7-9 to TRBJ2-2, with TRBD1 matching over 9 bases. Sequencing used PBMCs. In DNA, the CDR3 is TGTGCCAGCAGCTTAGAAGGGACAGGGTCCACCGGGGAGCTGTTTTTT. Translation gives CASSLEGTGSTGELFF.